Included here is one T cell receptor (beta chain) sequence, with context. The data were obtained in a study of blood T cell repertoires in COVID-19. CDR1 SGHNT and CDR2 YYREEE come from the germline V gene (reference sequence). The ends lost 2 bases at V and 2 bases at J; junction bases unmatched: 6. The length of the CDR3 is 16 residues. The repertoire was sequenced with immunoSEQ multiplex PCR; TCRdb's copy has only in-frame clones and lacks some. The repertoire holds roughly 250,000 clones, with approximately 80% as singletons. Sequencing was done on a sample of peripheral blood. The sequence was obtained from a woman aged 80 or over with acute or convalescent COVID-19. V usage is TRBV5-4 and J usage is TRBJ2-2, with TRBD2 matching 7 bases. CDR3 sequence reads: CASSLRGRGNTGELFF. The CDR3 DNA is TGTGCCAGCAGCTTACGGGGGAGGGGTAACACCGGGGAGCTGTTTTTT.